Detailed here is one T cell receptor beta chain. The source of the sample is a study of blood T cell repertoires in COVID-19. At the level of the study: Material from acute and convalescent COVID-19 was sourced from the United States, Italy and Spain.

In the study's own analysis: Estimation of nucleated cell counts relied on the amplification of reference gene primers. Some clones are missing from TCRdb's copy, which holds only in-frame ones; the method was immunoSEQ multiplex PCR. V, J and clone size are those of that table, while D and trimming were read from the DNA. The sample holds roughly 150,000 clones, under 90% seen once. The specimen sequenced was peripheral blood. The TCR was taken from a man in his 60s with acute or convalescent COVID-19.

CDR3 region: CASRSGTGPYEQYF. CDR3 nucleotide sequence: TGTGCCAGTAGGTCCGGGACAGGGCCCTACGAGCAGTACTTC. The gene calls are TRBV19 and TRBJ2-7, with 9 positions matching TRBD1. After removal of 6 bases from V and 2 bases from J, the junction contained 5 bases not matched to a gene. This CDR3 contains 14 residues. Germline-derived CDR1 and CDR2 are LNHDA and SQIVND (reference sequence).